Each of the 28 T cell receptor beta chains below was sequenced from the same sample in a study of T cells expressing NK-cell markers. TCRdb re-called the 5' RACE reads; one entry per CDR3 protein, DNA not given. The sample's table shows a few hundred thousand distinct CDR3 sequences. The sample consisted of blood T cells: a sorted CD56 or NKG2C T cell subset, CD4+ or CD8+ T cells, or bulk PBMC T cells (not recorded which). The receptors come from a man between 18 and 69 years old in good health.

J is TRBJ1-1 and V is TRBV6-5; checking the TCRdb D call of TRBD1 is not possible without DNA. Germline CDR1 is MNHEY and CDR2 is SVGAGI. The CDR3 is 15 amino acids. CDR3 region: CASSYTPQGGHEAFF.

This chain uses TRBV7-2 with TRBJ2-1; checking the TCRdb D call of TRBD2 is not possible without DNA. The CDR3 length is 15 residues. CDR1 is SGHTA, CDR2 FQGNSA, per germline. CDR3 sequence: CASTLTSGGAIEQFF. Variable domain in full (rest from reference TRBV7-2 and TRBJ2-1): GAGVSQSPSNKVTEKGKDVELRCDPISGHTALYWYRQSLGQGLEFLIYFQGNSAPDKSGLPSDRFSAERTGGSVSTLTIQRTQQEDSAVYLCASTLTSGGAIEQFFGPGTRLTVL.

The J gene is TRBJ2-5, the V gene TRBV12-3 or TRBV12-4; as DNA is missing, the TRBD1 call by TCRdb cannot be tested. This CDR3 comprises 17 residues. Here the CDR3 reads CASSIRPGRGGAETQYF.

This chain uses TRBV19 with TRBJ2-6. Germline assignment: CDR1 LNHDA and CDR2 SQIVND (reference sequence). CDR3 length: 17 amino acids. Here the CDR3 reads CASSNWMQAAGANVLTF.

This rearrangement joins TRBV12-3 or TRBV12-4 to TRBJ2-2. CDR3 length: 16 residues. The CDR3 reads CASSFWGRKSTGELFF.

This chain joins TRBV6-6 and TRBJ2-7; the TRBD2 assignment by TCRdb is unverifiable without DNA. Germline loops: CDR1 MNHNY, CDR2 SVGAGI (reference sequence). The CDR3 is 13 residues long. The CDR3 sequence: CASSQGQLAEQYF.

This chain links TRBV20-1 with TRBJ1-2; the D call of TRBD1 rests on TCRdb alone, since no DNA is present to check it. Germline V gene data show CDR1 as DFQATT and CDR2 as SNEGSKA (reference sequence). CDR3 length: 14 residues. The chain's CDR3 is CSAGIQQGTYGYTF.

The chain couples TRBV29-1 to TRBJ1-2. This CDR3 is 13 amino acids long. Germline V gives CDR1 SQVTM, CDR2 ANQGSEA. This CDR3 is CSVGHTEKDGYTF.

The chain has TRBV7-9 and TRBJ2-3; TCRdb outputs TRBD1, but without DNA this stays unchecked. The CDR3 spans 16 residues. Germline CDR1 is SEHNR and CDR2 is FQNEAQ (reference sequence). CDR3 sequence reads: CASRKRRTGNTDTQYF. The whole variable domain, remainder taken from reference TRBV7-9 and TRBJ2-3, is DTGVSQNPRHKITKRGQNVTFRCDPISEHNRLYWYRQTLGQGPEFLTYFQNEAQLEKSRLLSDRFSAERPKGSFSTLEIQRTEQGDSAMYLCASRKRRTGNTDTQYFGPGTRLTVL.

This chain uses TRBV7-2 with TRBJ2-5; TCRdb's D call, TRBD1, is unchecked because there is no DNA. The CDR3 spans 16 residues. In germline, CDR1 is SGHTA, CDR2 FQGNSA. The CDR3: CASSSTGQARQETQYF.

This rearrangement joins TRBV12-3 or TRBV12-4 to TRBJ1-5; there is no DNA to check the TCRdb D call of TRBD1. The CDR3 has 14 amino acids. The CDR3 sequence is CASSRDSIYQPQHF.

The chain combines TRBV3-1 with TRBJ2-2; TCRdb designates TRBD1, a call that cannot be tested without DNA. Germline lookup yields CDR1 LGHDT and CDR2 YNNKEL (reference sequence). The CDR3 is 16 residues long. CDR3 amino acids: CASSQARGAWTGELFF.

This chain joins TRBV10-3 and TRBJ2-1; TCRdb selects TRBD1, and the lack of DNA leaves this call unchecked. In germline, CDR1 is ENHRY, CDR2 SYGVKD. The CDR3 is 14 residues long. This CDR3 is CAINGAGQRSEQFF.

This CDR3 reads CASSPAGATDTQYF. This chain links TRBV11-3 with TRBJ2-3; TCRdb gives TRBD2 as the D gene, but with no DNA this cannot be confirmed. The CDR3 contains 14 residues. Germline V gene lookup returns CDR1 SGHNT and CDR2 YENEEA. Variable domain in full (rest from reference TRBV11-3 and TRBJ2-3): EAGVVQSPRYKIIEKKQPVAFWCNPISGHNTLYWYLQNLGQGPELLIRYENEEAVDDSQLPKDRFSAERLKGVDSTLKIQPAELGDSAVYLCASSPAGATDTQYFGPGTRLTVL.

The V call is TRBV12-3 or TRBV12-4, the J call TRBJ1-4. The CDR3 extends over 16 amino acids. This CDR3 is CASRPRTSGLGEKLFF.

The gene calls are TRBV15 and TRBJ1-2; TCRdb's D gene call, TRBD1, goes unchecked for lack of DNA. This CDR3 spans 14 amino acids. The germline gives CDR1 LNHNV, CDR2 YYDKDF (reference sequence). CDR3 in amino acids: CATSRDGAFGGYTF.

The CDR3 protein is CASSSREGGYTF. This chain uses TRBV7-2 with TRBJ1-2. This CDR3 contains 12 residues. The germline V gene has CDR1 SGHTA and CDR2 FQGNSA.

The chain combines TRBV15 with TRBJ2-3; TCRdb picks TRBD1, but there is no DNA to check that call. The V gene's germline CDR1 is LNHNV and CDR2 YYDKDF (reference sequence). The CDR3 runs 15 residues. This chain's CDR3 is CATSRIGTGGNTQYF.

The V gene is TRBV12-3 or TRBV12-4, the J gene TRBJ2-2; TCRdb's D gene call, TRBD1, goes unchecked for lack of DNA. The CDR3 loop spans 16 amino acids. CDR3 residues: CASSLWTGDTGELFFF.

The V and J genes are TRBV20-1 and TRBJ2-5. The germline gives CDR1 DFQATT, CDR2 SNEGSKA (reference sequence). The CDR3 has 13 residues. CDR3 in amino acids: CSALSAKQETQYF.

The chain employs TRBV7-8 and TRBJ2-1; the D call of TRBD1 rests on TCRdb alone, since no DNA is present to check it. Germline V gene sequence: CDR1 SGHVS, CDR2 FQNEAQ. The CDR3 runs 16 residues. CDR3 sequence reads: CASSLRTGLGYNEQFF.

The chain couples TRBV2 to TRBJ2-3; the TRBD1 assignment by TCRdb is unverifiable without DNA. The CDR3 loop spans 14 amino acids. Germline CDR1 SNHLY, CDR2 FYNNEI. This CDR3 reads CASSDWRGEDTQYF.

The V and J genes are TRBV27 and TRBJ1-5; TCRdb's D call of TRBD1 is untestable without DNA. This CDR3 has 13 residues. The germline V gene encodes CDR1 MNHEY and CDR2 SMNVEV (reference sequence). The CDR3 loop reads CASRGVNNQPQHF.

The rearrangement links TRBV5-1 to TRBJ2-6; TCRdb's D call of TRBD2 is untestable without DNA. This CDR3 has 15 residues. The germline V gene has CDR1 SGHRS and CDR2 YFSETQ. This CDR3 reads CASSTEGAGANVLTF.

V is TRBV18 and J is TRBJ2-7; TCRdb designates TRBD1, a call that cannot be tested without DNA. Germline V gene lookup returns CDR1 KGHSH and CDR2 LQKENI. The CDR3 totals 14 residues. This CDR3 reads CASSKRGDSYEQYF.

The V gene is TRBV7-8, the J gene TRBJ2-2; TCRdb's assignment of TRBD2 cannot be checked, as there is no DNA. The CDR3 contains 20 residues. Germline lookup yields CDR1 SGHVS and CDR2 FQNEAQ. The CDR3 loop is CASSLGFFQYRQGGTGELFF.

This chain joins TRBV7-2 and TRBJ1-4. This CDR3 is built from 14 residues. CDR1 and CDR2 (germline): SGHTA, FQGNSA. The CDR3 protein is CASSLAGLNEKLFF.

The gene calls are TRBV24-1 and TRBJ2-2; TCRdb returns TRBD1, unconfirmable since there is no DNA. CDR1 KGHDR and CDR2 SFDVKD come from the germline V gene. CDR3 size: 15 residues. The CDR3: CATRPDRANTGELFF.